Listed below are T cell receptor beta chains from one sample, sequenced in a study of shared clonotypes between healthy human individuals. Profiling relied on immunoSEQ multiplex PCR, and the TCRdb table lists in-frame clones only, not all of them. The sample consists of about 2.5 million clones, 85% to 95% of them appearing once. The sample comprised naive CD4+ T cells from PBMCs. All receptors derive from a man aged 18-30 years in good health. Some clones in this sample may be carry-over from other donors' samples. Both conserved end residues are part of each CDR3. Each record gives: V gene, CDR3 length, CDR3 protein.

>TRBV11-1|11
CASSITDTQYF
>TRBV5-5|16
CASSPGAGRMNTEAFF
>TRBV10-3|11
CAISGPYGYTF
>TRBV6-1|16
CASSALLAGGTGELFF
>TRBV5-6|12
CASSLTPDEQYF
>TRBV10-3|13
CAITWASNQPQHF
>TRBV6-1|12
CASSTGVYEQYF
>TRBV4-3|19
CASSQEGYIGDGSQETQYF
>TRBV11-2|18
CASSLDRVGGWAEDTQYF
>TRBV5-4|14
CASSPGGRNNEQFF
>TRBV5-1|14
CASSTRGGDTEAFF
>TRBV11-2|16
CASSSHGTSIYYEQYF
>TRBV7-2|15
CASSRQGLANQPQHF
>TRBV14|15
CASSQTRASNYGYTF
>TRBV7-6|13
CASSLTSPNEQFF
>TRBV5-6|13
CASSLVVVHEQFF
>TRBV6-1|14
CASSDRPNTGELFF
>TRBV5-6|14
CASSLEGVSYEQYF
>TRBV30|12
CAWGEGQGEAFF
>TRBV19|17
CASSIGPNRGIPEKLFF
>TRBV6-1|14
CASSEAQRVETQYF
>TRBV11-2|14
CASSPRTSPYEQYF
>TRBV18|15
CASSPLFDKNTEAFF
>TRBV5-1|12
CASSSSTDTQYF
>TRBV5-1|17
CASSRGRGESSYNEQFF
>TRBV30|12
CAWSDSRDEAFF
>TRBV6-1|14
CASRGRLSVNTIYF